The 3 T cell receptor beta chains listed next were all sequenced from one sample in a study of memory CD4+ T cells and cytomegalovirus serostatus. Single viable CD3+CD4+CD8-CD45RO+ cells were sorted as the memory CD4+ T cells. Libraries were prepared by immunoSEQ multiplex PCR; TCRdb keeps only in-frame clonotypes and omits some of them. This table has about 52,000 clones, 60% to 85% appearing once. Sequenced input: memory CD4+ T cells from blood. The receptors originated from an adult in good health and CMV-seropositive.

The J gene is TRBJ2-3, the V gene TRBV5-5; D gene uncertain. CDR3 length: 12 amino acids. CDR1 SGHKS and CDR2 YYEKEE come from the germline V gene (reference sequence). V was clipped by 0 bases and J by 5 bases, with 4 bases between them. CDR3 DNA: TGTGCCAGCAGCTTGGATGTAGATACGCAGTATTTT. Its translation: CASSLDVDTQYF.

The chain couples TRBV2 to TRBJ2-5; 8 bases align to TRBD1. This CDR3 contains 12 residues. The V gene end was trimmed by 6 bases and the J gene end by 4 bases; junction bases not matched to a gene: 1. CDR1 and CDR2 (germline): SNHLY, FYNNEI. DNA of the CDR3: TGTGCCAGCAGCGGGACAGGAGAGACCCAGTACTTC. This sequence encodes CASSGTGETQYF.

This clone was observed a handful of times. V and J are TRBV18 and TRBJ2-7; D is unclear. Germline V CDR1 and CDR2: KGHSH, LQKENI. The length of the CDR3 is 18 residues. Trimming cost V 6 bases and J 7 bases, with 31 bases left between them. The CDR3 is CASSPVRPWLDSSWEQYF. The CDR3 DNA sequence: TGTGCCAGCTCGCCTGTTAGACCCTGGTTAGACTCCTCCTGGGAGCAGTACTTC.